The 18 T cell receptor beta chains in this list originate from one sample, sequenced in a study of T cells in Graves' hyperthyroidism and ophthalmopathy (dated by TCRdb to between 2017 and 2020). Receptors were amplified or captured by multiplex PCR. Sequencing was performed on an Illumina HiSeq 2000. The TCR beta CDR3 regions were amplified from RNA transcripts. The first round of RT-PCR for the TCR CDR3 was performed with the HTBI primer set and the Qiagen OneStep RT-PCR kit. TCRdb cleaned the public reads at Q25 with fastp, built clones with MiXCR and kept in-frame beta chains. Rows with one shared CDR3 protein collapse into an entry with the most common genes and DNA. The sample has under 550,000 distinct CDR3 sequences on record, nearly 20% of them singletons. The ten largest clones add up to roughly 44% of the sample. The source material was blood. The source is a man between 40 and 49 years old with Graves' ophthalmopathy.

The chain uses TRBV6-2 or TRBV6-3 and TRBJ1-5; 10 nucleotides line up with TRBD1. The CDR3 consists of 14 residues. Looked up from germline, CDR1 is MNHEY and CDR2 is SVGEGT. The J segment lost 9 bases and the V segment lost 8 bases, leaving 10 bases of the junction unmatched. As DNA, the CDR3 is TGTGCCAGCGGGGACAGGGGCCCGAGTGTGCCCCAGCATTTT. Amino acids: CASGDRGPSVPQHF.

The CDR3 is CASSSDGGGAFF. CDR3 in DNA: TGTGCCAGCAGCTCCGACGGGGGGGGGGCTTTCTTT. The chain couples TRBV7-9 to TRBJ1-1; perhaps TRBD1 as D (5 bases). Germline CDR1 reads SEHNR; CDR2 reads FQNEAQ (reference sequence). The V end lost 4 bases, the J end lost 11 bases, and 14 bases lay between the germline ends. The CDR3 sequence is 12 residues long.

This clonotype was counted ten times or more. The rearrangement joins TRBV15 to TRBJ2-3; D not resolved. Germline CDR1 LNHNV, CDR2 YYDKDF (reference sequence). The CDR3 is made up of 16 amino acids. The ends were cut back, 4 bases at V and 0 bases at J, with 14 bases in the middle. The CDR3 loop reads CATSMGVSTSTDTQYF. CDR3 nucleotides: TGTGCCACCAGCATGGGCGTGTCAACTAGCACAGATACGCAGTATTTT.

There are a few counts of this clonotype. J is TRBJ1-3 and V is TRBV29-1; a possible D gene is TRBD1 (6 bases). CDR1 is SQVTM, CDR2 ANQGSEA, per germline. This CDR3 is built from 13 residues. Trimming pared 6 bases from V and 0 bases from J, leaving 9 bases between. CDR3 amino acids: CSVSGDSGNTIYF. In DNA form, the CDR3 reads TGCAGCGTGTCAGGGGACTCTGGAAACACCATATATTTT.

The CDR3 region has the DNA TGTGCCAGCAGCCGGGGACAGCTGAACACCGGGGAGCTGTTTTTT. Residues: CASSRGQLNTGELFF. The genes are TRBV7-6 and TRBJ2-2; TRBD1 matches 7 bases. J gave up 1 base and V 5 bases, and 4 bases lay outside the gene matches. The CDR3 is 15 residues long. Germline V gene lookup returns CDR1 SGHVS and CDR2 FNYEAQ. Variable domain in full (rest from reference TRBV7-6 and TRBJ2-2): GAGVSQSPRYKVTKRGQDVALRCDPISGHVSLYWYRQALGQGPEFLTYFNYEAQQDKSGLPNDRFSAERPEGSISTLTIQRTEQRDSAMYRCASSRGQLNTGELFFGEGSRLTVL.

J is TRBJ1-1 and V is TRBV27; a weak D match, TRBD1 (6 bases). This CDR3 has 15 residues. The germline gives CDR1 MNHEY, CDR2 SMNVEV (reference sequence). V was clipped by 0 bases and J by 7 bases, with 15 bases between them. The CDR3 region is CASSLSGGATYEAFF. The CDR3 DNA sequence: TGTGCCAGCAGTTTATCAGGGGGGGCGACTTATGAAGCTTTCTTT.

This clonotype came up a few times. The chain links TRBV27 to TRBJ2-1; TRBD2 aligns across 9 bases. V lost 2 bases to trimming and J lost 9 bases; unmatched junction nucleotides: 5. The CDR3 spans 14 residues. Germline CDR1 MNHEY, CDR2 SMNVEV (reference sequence). For the CDR3, the DNA is TGTGCCAGCAGTTTAGCGGGGGGGCTTGGTGAGCAGTTCTTC. Its protein is CASSLAGGLGEQFF.

This clonotype showed up many times. The CDR3 is CSASPFSGRGVYNEQFF. CDR3 DNA: TGCAGTGCTAGCCCCTTCAGCGGGAGGGGGGTCTACAATGAGCAGTTCTTC. V usage is TRBV20-1 and J usage is TRBJ2-1; TRBD2 aligns across 10 bases. CDR3 length: 17 amino acids. The junction had 11 bases not matched to a gene; V was cut back by 3 bases and J by 3 bases. The germline V gene encodes CDR1 DFQATT and CDR2 SNEGSKA (reference sequence).

This chain joins TRBV5-4 and TRBJ2-7, with TRBD1 matching 7 bases. The CDR3 is made up of 14 amino acids. V was pared by 0 bases and J by 6 bases, with 6 bases of the junction left unmatched. The germline V gene has CDR1 SGHNT and CDR2 YYREEE (reference sequence). The CDR3 DNA sequence: TGTGCCAGCAGCTTGGACGCAGGGGGTTTCGAGCAGTACTTC. Protein: CASSLDAGGFEQYF.

This clonotype was counted between two and nine times. The chain recombines TRBV27 with TRBJ2-1; 7 bases agree with TRBD2. This CDR3 region has 14 residues. J lost 4 bases, V lost 2 bases, and 2 bases had no gene match. Per the germline V gene, CDR1 is MNHEY and CDR2 is SMNVEV (reference sequence). CDR3 residues: CASSLPGLYNEQFF. CDR3 coding DNA: TGTGCCAGCAGTTTACCGGGACTATACAATGAGCAGTTCTTC.

The chain has TRBV5-5 and TRBJ1-6; TRBD1 is a possible D gene (6 bases). Per germline, CDR1 SGHKS and CDR2 YYEKEE (reference sequence). The CDR3 spans 17 residues. V was pared by 4 bases and J by 8 bases, with 22 bases between. The CDR3 protein is CASSLKHRVEADSPLHF. The CDR3 coding sequence is TGTGCCAGCAGCCTAAAACACAGGGTGGAAGCGGATTCACCCCTCCACTTT.

V gene TRBV14 combines with J gene TRBJ1-5; the D gene is possibly TRBD1 (6 bases). V was trimmed by 1 base and J by 11 bases, leaving 12 bases between them. Germline lookup yields CDR1 SGHDN and CDR2 FVKESK. This CDR3 contains 13 residues. The DNA of the CDR3 is TGTGCCAGCAGCCAAGGGGGGGCGTCGACCCAGCATTTT. This gives the protein CASSQGGASTQHF.

V gene TRBV18 combines with J gene TRBJ2-2, with no clear D. The CDR3 consists of 13 residues. Germline V gene lookup returns CDR1 KGHSH and CDR2 LQKENI. V was cut by 8 bases and J by 5 bases, with 12 bases left in between. CDR3 protein: CASEPVVTGELFF. For the CDR3, the DNA is TGTGCCAGCGAACCAGTGGTTACCGGGGAGCTGTTTTTT.

Ten or more counts support this clonotype. The chain links TRBV7-9 to TRBJ2-5; 14 bases agree with TRBD2. CDR1 SEHNR and CDR2 FQNEAQ come from the germline V gene (reference sequence). The V gene end was trimmed by 1 base and the J gene end by 0 bases; junction bases not matched to a gene: 7. The CDR3 consists of 19 residues. CDR3 DNA: TGTGCCAGCAGCTTAGTCGGGACTAGCGGGGGCGAGTACCAAGAGACCCAGTACTTC. Amino acid sequence: CASSLVGTSGGEYQETQYF. Combining the CDR3 with reference TRBV7-9 and TRBJ2-5 gives the whole variable domain DTGVSQNPRHKITKRGQNVTFRCDPISEHNRLYWYRQTLGQGPEFLTYFQNEAQLEKSRLLSDRFSAERPKGSFSTLEIQRTEQGDSAMYLCASSLVGTSGGEYQETQYFGPGTRLLVL.

This clonotype was recorded at least ten times. The chain joins TRBV28 to TRBJ2-1, with D tentatively TRBD2 (6 bases). Trimming took off 5 bases at V and 6 bases at J, with 20 bases between the two ends. Germline CDR1 MDHEN, CDR2 SYDVKM. This CDR3 contains 16 residues. This chain's CDR3 is CASSPSGTLKGNEQFF. The DNA of the CDR3 is TGTGCCAGCAGTCCTTCCGGGACTCTAAAGGGCAATGAGCAGTTCTTC. The entire variable domain, with the rest obtained from reference TRBV28 and TRBJ2-1, is as follows: DVKVTQSSRYLVKRTGEKVFLECVQDMDHENMFWYRQDPGLGLRLIYFSYDVKMKEKGDIPEGYSVSREKKERFSLILESASTNQTSMYLCASSPSGTLKGNEQFFGPGTRLTVL.

At least ten counts were recorded for this clonotype. The gene calls are TRBV4-1 and TRBJ2-1, with TRBD2 as a possible D gene (6 bases). The CDR3 has 14 residues. CDR1 MGHRA and CDR2 YSYEKL come from the germline V gene. The V gene lost 0 bases and the J gene lost 11 bases, with 14 bases spanning the gap. The CDR3 protein is CASSQEYSGYKQFF. In DNA form, the CDR3 reads TGCGCCAGCAGCCAAGAATACAGCGGGTACAAGCAGTTCTTC.

With respect to this clonotype: A much larger clonotype is one base distant, so this may be a read error. The chain is built from TRBV12-5 and TRBJ1-1; the D is unclear. The ends were cut back, 5 bases at V and 10 bases at J, with 8 bases in the middle. CDR3 length equals 10 residues. CDR1 and CDR2 (germline): LGHNT, FRNRAP. The CDR3 DNA is TGTGCTAGTGGTGGCTATGGAGCTTTCTTT. Translated: CASGGYGAFF.

The gene calls are TRBV27 and TRBJ2-1, with TRBD1 matching over 9 bases. Germline V gene lookup returns CDR1 MNHEY and CDR2 SMNVEV (reference sequence). CDR3 length: 16 residues. Trimming cost V 5 bases and J 4 bases; bases outside gene matches: 9. The chain's CDR3 is CASSPSGTGFYNEQFF. Here the CDR3 DNA reads TGTGCCAGCAGTCCCTCCGGGACAGGGTTTTACAATGAGCAGTTCTTC.